These 28 T cell receptor beta chains share one sample of origin, sequenced in a study of shared clonotypes between healthy human individuals. Generated by immunoSEQ multiplex PCR, the TCRdb table keeps only in-frame clones and is missing some. The repertoire holds 550,000 to 800,000 clones, 90% seen once, with 30% to 40% in the top ten. Input material: memory CD8+ T cells from PBMCs. Subset of the sample: CD45RO+ cells pooled with CCR7-negative TemRA cells. The receptors come from a man younger than 35 in good health. Some clones in this sample may be carry-over from other donors' samples.

There are a few counts of this clone. The chain links TRBV19 to TRBJ2-1; 9 nucleotides align to TRBD2. This CDR3 contains 15 residues. The germline CDR1 and CDR2 sequences are LNHDA and SQIVND (reference sequence). V dropped 3 bases and J dropped 8; count of bases not matched to a gene: 8. The CDR3 DNA reads as TGTGCCAGTAGTATTCTGGCGGGGGGGTTGGATGAGCAGTTCTTC. Its translation is CASSILAGGLDEQFF.

This clone is a singleton in its sample. The chain carries TRBV6-6 and TRBJ1-1, with D unclear. Trimming took 2 bases from V and 5 from J, leaving 3 bases between them. Germline-derived CDR1 and CDR2 are MNHNY and SVGAGI (reference sequence). CDR3 size: 11 residues. The CDR3 here is CASSYVTEAFF. The CDR3 region has the DNA TGTGCCAGCAGTTACGTAACTGAAGCTTTCTTT.

This rearrangement joins TRBV29-1 to TRBJ1-2; no definite D call. The V gene's germline CDR1 is SQVTM and CDR2 ANQGSEA. CDR3 length: 12 residues. Trimming removed 4 bases from V and 5 bases from J, with 11 bases in between. This CDR3 reads CSVGAKFYGYTF. For the CDR3, the DNA is TGCAGCGTTGGGGCAAAGTTTTATGGCTACACCTTC.

V is TRBV7-9 and J is TRBJ2-1; D is undetermined. The ends were cut back, 4 bases at V and 8 bases at J, with 9 bases in the middle. The CDR3 loop spans 12 amino acids. CDR1 is SEHNR, CDR2 FQNEAQ, per germline (reference sequence). The CDR3 DNA follows: TGTGCCAGCAGCTCCCCCGTGGATGAGCAGTTCTTC. Translated: CASSSPVDEQFF.

On this clone itself: The sample has other DNA sequences that encode this CDR3 too. The genes are TRBV7-9 and TRBJ1-2; possibly TRBD1 for D (5 bases). V lost 1 base to trimming and J lost 6 bases, with 6 bases between them. Germline CDR1 and CDR2: SEHNR and FQNEAQ (reference sequence). The CDR3 runs to 12 residues. Here the CDR3 reads CASSLGGDGYTF. The CDR3 region has the DNA TGTGCCAGCAGCTTAGGGGGCGATGGCTACACCTTC.

In nucleotides, the CDR3 is TGTGCCAGCAGCCAAGGTATGCAGAGAACCTACGAGCAGTACTTC. Protein: CASSQGMQRTYEQYF. This chain connects TRBV4-2 to TRBJ2-7; D uncertain. The CDR3 covers 15 residues. Germline CDR1 LGHNA, CDR2 YNFKEQ. Trimming pared 1 base from V and 2 bases from J, leaving 12 bases between.

The chain employs TRBV15 and TRBJ1-5; D is unresolved. The CDR3 runs 17 residues. Germline-derived CDR1 and CDR2 are LNHNV and YYDKDF (reference sequence). The ends were cut back, 1 base at V and 2 bases at J, with 15 bases in the middle. The CDR3 sequence: CATSRGHDYGGNQPQHF. Written as DNA, the CDR3 is TGTGCCACCAGCAGAGGTCATGATTATGGAGGCAATCAGCCCCAGCATTTT.

The rearrangement uses TRBV11-2 and TRBJ2-1; a weak D match, TRBD2 (6 bases). The CDR3 is 12 residues long. V lost 5 bases and J 9 bases, leaving 11 bases between the germline ends. The V gene's germline CDR1 is SGHAT and CDR2 FQNNGV. DNA of the CDR3: TGTGCCAGCAGCCCGGAGGGGAGTGAGCAGTTCTTC. This codes for CASSPEGSEQFF.

V is TRBV7-9 and J is TRBJ2-6; D not resolved. Germline-derived CDR1 and CDR2 are SEHNR and FQNEAQ (reference sequence). CDR3 length: 10 amino acids. The CDR3 sequence is CLPGANVLTF. For the CDR3, the DNA is TGTTTACCTGGGGCCAACGTCCTGACTTTC.

The chain has TRBV28 and TRBJ2-2, with D hard to call. Germline CDR1 MDHEN, CDR2 SYDVKM. The CDR3 spans 16 residues. The V gene lost 3 bases and the J gene lost 4 bases, with 15 bases spanning the gap. CDR3 region: CASSFLLYTGTGELFF. The CDR3 DNA follows: TGTGCCAGCAGTTTTTTATTATACACCGGCACCGGGGAGCTGTTTTTT.

The chain combines TRBV7-3 with TRBJ2-2; TRBD2 aligns across 13 bases. The junction had 11 bases not matched to a gene; V was cut back by 5 bases and J by 8 bases. The CDR3 is 17 residues long. CDR1 and CDR2 from the germline V gene are SGHTA and FQGTGA. The CDR3 DNA sequence: TGTGCCAGCAGCCCCACCGGGACTAGCGGGACCCGGGGGGAGCTGTTTTTT. This gives the protein CASSPTGTSGTRGELFF. The full variable domain, its missing parts supplied by reference TRBV7-3 and TRBJ2-2, is GAGVSQTPSNKVTEKGKYVELRCDPISGHTALYWYRQSLGQGPEFLIYFQGTGAADDSGLPNDRFFAVRPEGSVSTLKIQRTERGDSAVYLCASSPTGTSGTRGELFFGEGSRLTVL.

The chain employs TRBV27 and TRBJ1-1, with D perhaps matching TRBD1 (6 bases). There are 14 residues in the CDR3. Trimming stripped 4 bases from V and 4 bases from J, with 13 bases between. Germline loops: CDR1 MNHEY, CDR2 SMNVEV (reference sequence). The CDR3 DNA reads as TGTGCCAGCAGTTGGGGGGGCCCGGGCACTGAAGCTTTCTTT. Its protein product is CASSWGGPGTEAFF.

The V gene is TRBV4-3, the J gene TRBJ2-7; possibly TRBD1 for D (5 bases). Trimming left V 1 base short and J 5 bases short, with 15 bases between. Germline assignment: CDR1 LGHNA and CDR2 YSLEER. The CDR3 extends over 15 amino acids. The CDR3 protein is CASSQVQGRVDEQYF. DNA for the CDR3: TGCGCCAGCAGCCAAGTCCAGGGCCGGGTCGACGAGCAGTACTTC.

The chain uses TRBV9 and TRBJ2-1, with 7 bases that match TRBD2. In germline, CDR1 is SGDLS, CDR2 YYNGEE. Trimming at V came to 0 bases and at J to 10 bases, leaving 10 bases not matched to a gene. This CDR3 has 15 amino acids. The CDR3 here is CASSVEARAGDEQFF. In nucleotides, the CDR3 is TGTGCCAGCAGCGTAGAGGCGCGGGCGGGAGACGAGCAGTTCTTC.

V usage is TRBV29-1 and J usage is TRBJ1-2, with D possibly matching TRBD1 (5 bases). The CDR3 contains 13 residues. Deletions cut 3 bases from V and 4 bases from J, with 12 bases between. Germline CDR1 reads SQVTM; CDR2 reads ANQGSEA. This CDR3 is CSVDTGRSYGYTF. The DNA of the CDR3 is TGCAGCGTTGATACAGGAAGGAGCTATGGCTACACCTTC.

As concerns this clone: Other DNA sequences in the same sample also yield this CDR3. The genes are TRBV19 and TRBJ1-1; D unresolved. This CDR3 comprises 12 residues. CDR1 and CDR2 from the germline V gene are LNHDA and SQIVND (reference sequence). Trimming removed 6 bases at V and 6 bases at J, with 11 bases between. In DNA form, the CDR3 reads TGTGCCAGTAGCATCGGAGGCGCTGAAGCTTTCTTT. Protein product: CASSIGGAEAFF. Full variable domain (remainder filled in from reference TRBV19 and TRBJ1-1): DGGITQSPKYLFRKEGQNVTLSCEQNLNHDAMYWYRQDPGQGLRLIYYSQIVNDFQKGDIAEGYSVSREKKESFPLTVTSAQKNPTAFYLCASSIGGAEAFFGQGTRLTVV.

The chain links TRBV12-5 to TRBJ2-1; 9 bases fit TRBD2. The length of the CDR3 is 16 residues. V lost 5 bases to trimming and J lost 4 bases; unmatched junction nucleotides: 9. Germline CDR1 and CDR2: LGHNT and FRNRAP. CDR3 in DNA: TGTGCTAGTGGTCTCCTCATGACTAGCGGATACAATGAGCAGTTCTTC. This translates into CASGLLMTSGYNEQFF.

The rearrangement joins TRBV6-4 to TRBJ2-3; 7 bases agree with TRBD1. Germline CDR1 MRHNA, CDR2 SNTAGT. Trimming at V came to 3 bases and at J to 2 bases, leaving 5 bases not matched to a gene. The CDR3 spans 15 residues. The CDR3 DNA sequence: TGTGCCAGCAGTGAAATGACAGGGACCACAGATACGCAGTATTTT. The encoded protein is CASSEMTGTTDTQYF.

Regarding this clone: This same CDR3 is encoded by further DNA sequences in the sample. The chain joins TRBV6-5 to TRBJ1-1; 8 bases match TRBD1. This CDR3 is built from 15 residues. Per germline, CDR1 MNHEY and CDR2 SVGAGI. The V gene end was trimmed by 0 bases and the J gene end by 4 bases; junction bases not matched to a gene: 4. CDR3 region: CASSYSTGAGTEAFF. In DNA, the CDR3 is TGTGCCAGCAGTTACTCGACAGGGGCGGGCACTGAAGCTTTCTTT.

This rearrangement joins TRBV13 to TRBJ2-7, with 10 bases lining up with TRBD1. The CDR3 covers 15 residues. CDR1 and CDR2 from the germline V gene are PRHDT and FYEKMQ (reference sequence). V lost 6 bases and J lost 6; bases outside the gene matches: 11. The CDR3 DNA is TGTGCCAGCAGTTTGACCGGGACAGGGGTTGGCGAGCAGTACTTC. Translation: CASSLTGTGVGEQYF.

The sample holds a few counts of this clone. The same CDR3 is also encoded by other DNA sequences in this sample. This chain joins TRBV5-6 and TRBJ2-3, with D unclear. V was shortened by 1 base and J by 0 bases, with 0 bases between the two germline ends. The length of the CDR3 is 12 residues. Germline V gives CDR1 SGHDT, CDR2 YYEEEE. The CDR3 nucleotides read TGTGCCAGCAGCTTGAGCACAGATACGCAGTATTTT. Amino acid sequence: CASSLSTDTQYF.

Concerning this clone itself: Different DNA sequences within this sample yield the same CDR3. The chain uses TRBV27 and TRBJ1-2; tentatively, D is TRBD1 (5 bases). V lost 6 bases to trimming and J lost 4 bases, with 15 bases between them. Germline-derived CDR1 and CDR2 are MNHEY and SMNVEV (reference sequence). The CDR3 totals 14 residues. In nucleotides, the CDR3 is TGTGCCAGCAGCCCTCGGGGGGGTGGCTATGGCTACACCTTC. Its translation: CASSPRGGGYGYTF.

This clone was counted once. The V and J genes are TRBV28 and TRBJ2-7; D remains ambiguous. The germline CDR1 and CDR2 sequences are MDHEN and SYDVKM. Trimming left V 5 bases short and J 5 bases short, with 10 bases between. The CDR3 loop spans 12 amino acids. The chain's CDR3 is CASSPSSDEQYF. CDR3 DNA sequence: TGTGCCAGCAGTCCTTCGAGCGACGAGCAGTACTTC.

The chain recombines TRBV15 with TRBJ2-1, with D maybe TRBD2 (6 bases). From germline, CDR1 is LNHNV and CDR2 YYDKDF (reference sequence). Trimming took off 3 bases at V and 2 bases at J, with 11 bases between the two ends. The CDR3 is 15 residues long. The CDR3, as DNA: TGTGCCACCAGCAGGGCTCCGGGGGCCTACAATGAGCAGTTCTTC. Translating it yields CATSRAPGAYNEQFF.

The rearrangement uses TRBV6-5 and TRBJ1-2; 9 bases agree with TRBD1. CDR3 size: 16 residues. The germline V gene encodes CDR1 MNHEY and CDR2 SVGAGI. V lost 3 bases and J lost 2; bases outside the gene matches: 7. CDR3 residues: CASSYFFGQGNYGYTF. The CDR3 nucleotides read TGTGCCAGCAGTTATTTTTTTGGACAGGGGAACTATGGCTACACCTTC.

This clone was counted a few times. Other DNA sequences of this sample code for an identical CDR3. J is TRBJ1-2 and V is TRBV7-9, with unresolved D. The germline V gene encodes CDR1 SEHNR and CDR2 FQNEAQ (reference sequence). Trimming pared 5 bases from V and 2 bases from J, leaving 6 bases between. This CDR3 spans 12 amino acids. The CDR3 bases are TGTGCCAGCAGCCTCGAAAACTATGGCTACACCTTC. Its protein is CASSLENYGYTF.

V gene TRBV2 combines with J gene TRBJ2-1; D is possibly TRBD2 (5 bases). Looked up from germline, CDR1 is SNHLY and CDR2 is FYNNEI. V lost 1 base and J lost 10, with 17 bases in between. CDR3 length: 15 residues. In DNA, the CDR3 is TGTGCCAGCAGTGAAGGGGGTGGGCGGGCCAACGAGCAGTTCTTC. Amino acid sequence: CASSEGGGRANEQFF.

The J gene is TRBJ2-6, the V gene TRBV29-1; 8 bases map to TRBD2. The V gene end was trimmed by 6 bases and the J gene end by 0 bases; junction bases not matched to a gene: 1. The CDR3 totals 14 residues. Germline V gene data show CDR1 as SQVTM and CDR2 as ANQGSEA. This CDR3 is CSVAGGSGANVLTF. For the CDR3, the DNA is TGCAGCGTCGCGGGGGGCTCTGGGGCCAACGTCCTGACTTTC.